The rows below give T cell receptor beta chains drawn from one sample of a study of blood T cell repertoires in COVID-19. Measured with immunoSEQ multiplex PCR; TCRdb has only the in-frame clones, and not every one. The sample shows about half a million clones, approximately 85% of them seen only once. The sample consisted of peripheral blood. The receptor set was obtained from a human donor in a cohort sampled during active COVID-19. Both conserved end residues are part of each CDR3. Fields, in order: D gene, J gene, V gene, clone size, CDR3 DNA, CDR3 protein. D genes are given only for firm matches. A row's size may be missing; if present it is once, few, many or a size class.

d_call: TRBD2; j_call: TRBJ2-5; v_call: TRBV11-2; clone_size: -; cdr3_nt: TGTGCCAGCAGCCCCCGGACTAGCGGGGATTTTGGGACCCAGTACTTC; cdr3_aa: CASSPRTSGDFGTQYF
d_call: TRBD1; j_call: TRBJ1-2; v_call: TRBV27; clone_size: -; cdr3_nt: TGTGCCAGCAGTTCCTTGACAGGGGGCGCGGGATATGGCTACACCTTC; cdr3_aa: CASSSLTGGAGYGYTF
d_call: TRBD2; j_call: TRBJ2-3; v_call: TRBV7-2; clone_size: -; cdr3_nt: TGTGCCAGCAGCTTAGCCGGCGGGACTAGCCAAGGTACGCAGTATTTT; cdr3_aa: CASSLAGGTSQGTQYF
d_call: -; j_call: TRBJ2-7; v_call: TRBV5-4; clone_size: -; cdr3_nt: TGTGCCAGCAGCTTGGAGGGGGACGAGCAGTACTTC; cdr3_aa: CASSLEGDEQYF
d_call: -; j_call: TRBJ2-3; v_call: TRBV7-3; clone_size: -; cdr3_nt: TGTGCCAGCAGCTTATGGATGACTAGCACAGATACGCAGTATTTT; cdr3_aa: CASSLWMTSTDTQYF
d_call: -; j_call: TRBJ2-2; v_call: TRBV30; clone_size: few; cdr3_nt: TGTGCCTGGAGGACGGGGGTGAGCACCGGGGAGCTGTTTTTT; cdr3_aa: CAWRTGVSTGELFF
d_call: -; j_call: TRBJ2-7; v_call: TRBV12-3/TRBV12-4; clone_size: once; cdr3_nt: TGTGCCAGCAGGACTAGTCGCTCCTACGAGCAGTACTTC; cdr3_aa: CASRTSRSYEQYF
d_call: -; j_call: TRBJ1-1; v_call: TRBV30; clone_size: -; cdr3_nt: TGTGCCTGGTCCCGGCAAGGCCGCGGGAGAGCTTTCTTT; cdr3_aa: CAWSRQGRGRAFF
d_call: -; j_call: TRBJ1-1; v_call: TRBV12-5; clone_size: -; cdr3_nt: TGTGCTAGTGGTTCCCCTAAGAACACTGAAGCTTTCTTT; cdr3_aa: CASGSPKNTEAFF
d_call: -; j_call: TRBJ1-2; v_call: TRBV3-1/TRBV3-2; clone_size: -; cdr3_nt: TGTGCCAGCAGCCAAGATGCGGCGGGGGATGGTGGCTACACCTTC; cdr3_aa: CASSQDAAGDGGYTF
d_call: TRBD1; j_call: TRBJ1-2; v_call: TRBV19; clone_size: -; cdr3_nt: TGTGCCAGGACTGGACAGGGCCACTATGGCTACACCTTC; cdr3_aa: CARTGQGHYGYTF
d_call: TRBD1; j_call: TRBJ1-5; v_call: TRBV4-1; clone_size: -; cdr3_nt: TGCGCCAGCAGCCACAAACAGGGGGTATGGAATCAGCCCCAGCATTTT; cdr3_aa: CASSHKQGVWNQPQHF
d_call: -; j_call: TRBJ2-5; v_call: TRBV21-1; clone_size: -; cdr3_nt: TGTGCCAGCAGCCTAAGGCACAAGGGGGCGAACCAAGAGACCCAGTACTTC; cdr3_aa: CASSLRHKGANQETQYF
d_call: -; j_call: TRBJ2-1; v_call: TRBV5-4; clone_size: -; cdr3_nt: TGTGCCAGCAGCTTGGATACCGGTGGCTACAATGAGCAGTTCTTC; cdr3_aa: CASSLDTGGYNEQFF
d_call: TRBD1; j_call: TRBJ2-5; v_call: TRBV24-1; clone_size: -; cdr3_nt: TGTGCCACCAGTGAAATAGGGACAGCCGGCCAAGAGACCCAGTACTTC; cdr3_aa: CATSEIGTAGQETQYF
d_call: -; j_call: TRBJ2-1; v_call: TRBV7-3; clone_size: once; cdr3_nt: TGTGCCAGCAGCTTAGGGGCGGGATTAGGGGAGCAGTTCTTC; cdr3_aa: CASSLGAGLGEQFF
d_call: -; j_call: TRBJ1-2; v_call: TRBV7-8; clone_size: -; cdr3_nt: TGTGCCAGCAGCTATCGCAGGGGCAGGGCTAACTATGGCTACACCTTC; cdr3_aa: CASSYRRGRANYGYTF
d_call: -; j_call: TRBJ1-5; v_call: TRBV15; clone_size: -; cdr3_nt: TGTGCCACCAAAGGACGGGGGGAGGGGTTAGGCCAGCCCCAGCATTTT; cdr3_aa: CATKGRGEGLGQPQHF
d_call: -; j_call: TRBJ1-3; v_call: TRBV9; clone_size: -; cdr3_nt: TGTGCCAGCAGTCTCTCGGTCGGTGGAAACACCATATATTTT; cdr3_aa: CASSLSVGGNTIYF
d_call: -; j_call: TRBJ2-5; v_call: TRBV7-2; clone_size: -; cdr3_nt: TGTGCCAGCAGCTTAGATCACAGGGCAGAGACCCAGTACTTC; cdr3_aa: CASSLDHRAETQYF
d_call: -; j_call: TRBJ2-3; v_call: TRBV6-2/TRBV6-3; clone_size: -; cdr3_nt: TGTGCCAGCAGTTACGGCGGGGCTTTGACAGATACGCAGTATTTT; cdr3_aa: CASSYGGALTDTQYF
d_call: -; j_call: TRBJ2-6; v_call: TRBV6-2/TRBV6-3; clone_size: -; cdr3_nt: TGTGCCAGCAGCCACGGGGGTGCTGGGGCCAACGTCCTGACTTTC; cdr3_aa: CASSHGGAGANVLTF
d_call: TRBD2; j_call: TRBJ2-7; v_call: TRBV2; clone_size: -; cdr3_nt: TGTGCCAGCAGTGAAGAGACTAGCGGGAGCTCCTACGAGCAGTACTTC; cdr3_aa: CASSEETSGSSYEQYF
d_call: -; j_call: TRBJ1-1; v_call: TRBV6-5; clone_size: -; cdr3_nt: TGTGCCAGCAGTTACCAGGCAGGGATGAACACTGAAGCTTTCTTT; cdr3_aa: CASSYQAGMNTEAFF
d_call: -; j_call: TRBJ2-3; v_call: TRBV30; clone_size: -; cdr3_nt: TGTGCCTGGAGTTTTGGTACGGCAGATACGCAGTATTTT; cdr3_aa: CAWSFGTADTQYF
d_call: TRBD2; j_call: TRBJ2-1; v_call: TRBV9; clone_size: -; cdr3_nt: TGTGCCAGCGGGCTAGCGGGAGACAATGAGCAGTTCTTC; cdr3_aa: CASGLAGDNEQFF